These 16 T cell receptor beta chains came from one sample sequenced in a study of blood T cell repertoires in COVID-19. The repertoire was sequenced with immunoSEQ multiplex PCR; TCRdb's copy has only in-frame clones and lacks some. This table holds about 260,000 clones, 80% to 90% found once. Sequencing was performed on peripheral blood. These receptors all stem from a woman aged 70-85 years with COVID-19, enrolled during active disease.

The chain has TRBV27 and TRBJ2-7, with D tentatively TRBD2 (6 bases). Trimming stripped 6 bases from V and 4 bases from J, with 16 bases between. The CDR3 totals 14 residues. From germline, CDR1 is MNHEY and CDR2 SMNVEV (reference sequence). This CDR3 reads CASRPRDGLYEQYF. CDR3 bases: TGTGCCAGCAGACCCCGGGACGGACTATACGAGCAGTACTTC.

This clone was detected a few times. The gene calls are TRBV7-3 and TRBJ2-2, with TRBD2 matching over 7 bases. This CDR3 comprises 15 residues. V shed 1 base and J 2 bases; nucleotides not matched to a gene: 1. The germline V gene encodes CDR1 SGHTA and CDR2 FQGTGA. Here the CDR3 DNA reads TGTGCCAGCAGCTTAATAGCGGGTAACACCGGGGAGCTGTTTTTT. It encodes CASSLIAGNTGELFF. Together with reference TRBV7-3 and TRBJ2-2, the CDR3 gives the full variable domain: GAGVSQTPSNKVTEKGKYVELRCDPISGHTALYWYRQSLGQGPEFLIYFQGTGAADDSGLPNDRFFAVRPEGSVSTLKIQRTERGDSAVYLCASSLIAGNTGELFFGEGSRLTVL.

V usage is TRBV2 and J usage is TRBJ1-6, with no clear D. Trimming pared 2 bases from V and 0 bases from J, leaving 8 bases between. Germline CDR1 SNHLY, CDR2 FYNNEI. The CDR3 runs 16 residues. The CDR3 sequence: CASSETVSSYNSPLHF. The CDR3 DNA is TGTGCCAGCAGTGAAACAGTGAGCTCCTATAATTCACCCCTCCACTTT. The entire variable domain, with the rest obtained from reference TRBV2 and TRBJ1-6, is as follows: EPEVTQTPSHQVTQMGQEVILRCVPISNHLYFYWYRQILGQKVEFLVSFYNNEISEKSEIFDDQFSVERPDGSNFTLKIRSTKLEDSAMYFCASSETVSSYNSPLHFGNGTRLTVT.

CDR3 sequence reads: CASSLGTRLRDSYGYTF. The CDR3 coding sequence is TGTGCCAGCAGTTTAGGGACACGCCTGAGGGATAGCTATGGCTACACCTTC. The chain has TRBV28 and TRBJ1-2, with D possibly matching TRBD1 (6 bases). The CDR3 extends over 17 amino acids. Germline CDR1 is MDHEN and CDR2 is SYDVKM. V lost 2 bases to trimming and J lost 4 bases, with 20 bases between them.

This clone was detected only once. The V gene is TRBV5-1, the J gene TRBJ2-7, with 9 bases aligning to TRBD2. CDR3 size: 15 residues. J was trimmed by 6 bases and V by 4 bases; bases with no gene match: 11. CDR1 is SGHRS, CDR2 YFSETQ, per germline. The DNA of the CDR3 is TGCGCCAGCAGCCTTGGGATAGCGGGAGTATTCGAGCAGTACTTC. Its translation: CASSLGIAGVFEQYF.

The chain is built from TRBV7-6 and TRBJ1-1, with 8 bases aligning to TRBD1. The CDR3 loop spans 16 amino acids. Germline V lookup: CDR1 SGHVS, CDR2 FNYEAQ. Trimming at V came to 1 base and at J to 1 base, leaving 5 bases not matched to a gene. For the CDR3, the DNA is TGTGCCAGCAGCTTAGGTTTGGGGACAGGGAACACTGAAGCTTTCTTT. It codes for CASSLGLGTGNTEAFF.

As concerns this clone: This may arise from a read error, as a much more abundant clone is one base away. The identical CDR3 is also encoded by other nucleotide sequences in the sample. The chain recombines TRBV7-9 with TRBJ1-6; weak D call: TRBD1 (6 bases). Per germline, CDR1 SEHNR and CDR2 FQNEAQ (reference sequence). The CDR3 extends over 14 amino acids. Trimming removed 1 base from V and 7 bases from J, with 8 bases in between. CDR3 protein: CASSLETGNSPLHF. Written as DNA, the CDR3 is TGTGCCAGCAGCTTAGAAACAGGGAATTCACCCCTCCACTTT.

This chain connects TRBV28 to TRBJ1-2; no firm D call. The CDR3 consists of 15 residues. Germline CDR1 is MDHEN and CDR2 is SYDVKM. Trimming removed 7 bases from V and 2 bases from J, with 17 bases in between. CDR3 sequence reads: CASTTTAVGNYGYTF. CDR3 in DNA: TGTGCCAGCACCACAACAGCGGTGGGGAACTATGGCTACACCTTC.

This clone appeared once. V and J are TRBV19 and TRBJ2-5; the D gene is possibly TRBD1 (6 bases). Germline V gene lookup returns CDR1 LNHDA and CDR2 SQIVND (reference sequence). The V end lost 6 bases, the J end lost 7 bases, and 12 bases lay between the germline ends. This CDR3 has 12 residues. CDR3 residues: CASSREGGTQYF. CDR3 DNA sequence: TGTGCCAGTAGCCGGGAAGGGGGGACCCAGTACTTC.

V usage is TRBV28 and J usage is TRBJ1-2; a possible D gene is TRBD1 (6 bases). Looked up from germline, CDR1 is MDHEN and CDR2 is SYDVKM. The CDR3 totals 16 residues. Deletions cut 7 bases from V and 2 bases from J, with 20 bases between. CDR3 region: CASTLGGGRANYGYTF. Written as DNA, the CDR3 is TGTGCCAGCACCCTTGGGGGGGGCAGGGCAAACTATGGCTACACCTTC.

The chain couples TRBV30 to TRBJ1-5; 8 bases line up with TRBD1. Trimming cost V 0 bases and J 6 bases; bases outside gene matches: 13. The CDR3 covers 17 residues. CDR1 is GTSNPN and CDR2 is SVGIG in the germline V gene (reference sequence). The CDR3 protein is CAWSVRWGRGPGQPQHF. CDR3 coding DNA: TGTGCCTGGAGTGTAAGGTGGGGCAGGGGGCCTGGTCAGCCCCAGCATTTT.

The genes are TRBV18 and TRBJ2-5; D gene unclear. Germline CDR1 and CDR2: KGHSH and LQKENI. V shed 4 bases and J shed 0 bases, with 9 bases lying between them. The CDR3 is 14 residues long. The CDR3 sequence is CASSQSSDQETQYF. The CDR3 coding sequence is TGTGCCAGCTCACAGAGTTCGGACCAAGAGACCCAGTACTTC.

The chain joins TRBV6-5 to TRBJ2-1; possibly TRBD1 for D (6 bases). Germline lookup yields CDR1 MNHEY and CDR2 SVGAGI. Trimming pared 7 bases from V and 5 bases from J, leaving 15 bases between. The CDR3 is made up of 14 amino acids. CDR3 DNA sequence: TGTGCCAGCAAGAGAGTTTCAGGGGACAATGAGCAGTTCTTC. It specifies CASKRVSGDNEQFF.

The V call is TRBV27, the J call TRBJ1-2; 8 positions agree with TRBD1. The V gene end was trimmed by 4 bases and the J gene end by 5 bases; junction bases not matched to a gene: 6. Germline-derived CDR1 and CDR2 are MNHEY and SMNVEV (reference sequence). This CDR3 has 14 residues. Here the CDR3 reads CASSSGQGLYGYTF. The DNA of the CDR3 is TGTGCCAGCAGTTCCGGACAGGGACTATATGGCTACACCTTC.

The chain joins TRBV24-1 to TRBJ2-1, with 8 nucleotides matching TRBD2. CDR1 is KGHDR, CDR2 SFDVKD, per germline. The V gene end was trimmed by 4 bases and the J gene end by 7 bases; junction bases not matched to a gene: 14. CDR3 length equals 17 residues. The CDR3 loop is CATSESLAGGLPNEQFF. The CDR3 bases are TGTGCCACCAGTGAATCTCTCGCGGGGGGTCTCCCTAATGAGCAGTTCTTC.

The chain carries TRBV11-1 and TRBJ1-1; a weak D match, TRBD1 (5 bases). The CDR3 is made up of 15 amino acids. Germline V gene data show CDR1 as SGHAT and CDR2 as FQDESV (reference sequence). V lost 3 bases to trimming and J lost 1 base, with 12 bases between them. The CDR3 sequence: CASSFRQQTNTEAFF. CDR3 coding DNA: TGTGCCAGCAGCTTCCGACAGCAGACGAACACTGAAGCTTTCTTT.